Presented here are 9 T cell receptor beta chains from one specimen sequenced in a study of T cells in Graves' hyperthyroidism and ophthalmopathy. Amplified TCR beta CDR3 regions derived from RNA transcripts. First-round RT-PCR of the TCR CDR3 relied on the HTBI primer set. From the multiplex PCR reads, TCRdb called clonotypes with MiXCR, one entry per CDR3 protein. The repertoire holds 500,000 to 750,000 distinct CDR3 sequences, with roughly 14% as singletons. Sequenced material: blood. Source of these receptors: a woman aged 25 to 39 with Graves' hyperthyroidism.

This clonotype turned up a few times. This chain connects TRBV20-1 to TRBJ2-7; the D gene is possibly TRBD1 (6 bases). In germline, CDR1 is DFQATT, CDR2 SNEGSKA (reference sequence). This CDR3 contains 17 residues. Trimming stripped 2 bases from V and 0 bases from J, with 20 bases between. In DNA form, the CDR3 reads TGCAGTGCTAGACCCCCTGCCCGGGACACCCGCTCCTACGAGCAGTACTTC. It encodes CSARPPARDTRSYEQYF.

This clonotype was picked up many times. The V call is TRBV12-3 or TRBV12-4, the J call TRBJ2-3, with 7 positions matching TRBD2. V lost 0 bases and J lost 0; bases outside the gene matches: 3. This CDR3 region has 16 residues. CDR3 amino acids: CASSLALAASTDTQYF. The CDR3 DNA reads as TGTGCCAGCAGTTTAGCCCTAGCGGCTAGCACAGATACGCAGTATTTT.

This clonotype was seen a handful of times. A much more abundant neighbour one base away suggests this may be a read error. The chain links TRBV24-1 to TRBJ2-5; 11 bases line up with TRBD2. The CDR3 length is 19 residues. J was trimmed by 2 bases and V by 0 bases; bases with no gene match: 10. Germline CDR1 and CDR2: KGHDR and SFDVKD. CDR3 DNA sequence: TGTGCCACCAGTGATTTGAACGGGACTAGCGGAGAGGCGCAAGAGACCCAGTACTTC. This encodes CATSDLNGTSGEAQETQYF.

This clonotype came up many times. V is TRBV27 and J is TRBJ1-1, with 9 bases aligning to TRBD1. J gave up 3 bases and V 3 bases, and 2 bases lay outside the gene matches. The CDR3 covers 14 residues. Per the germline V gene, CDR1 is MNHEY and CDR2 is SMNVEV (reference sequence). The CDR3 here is CASSLGQGYTEAFF. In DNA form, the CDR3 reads TGTGCCAGCAGTTTGGGACAGGGCTACACTGAAGCTTTCTTT.

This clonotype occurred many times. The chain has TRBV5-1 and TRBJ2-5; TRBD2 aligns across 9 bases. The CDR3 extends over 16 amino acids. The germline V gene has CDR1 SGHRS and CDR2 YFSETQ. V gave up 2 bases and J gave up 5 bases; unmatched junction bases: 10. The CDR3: CASSLGVSGRSETQYF. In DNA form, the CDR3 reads TGCGCCAGCAGCTTAGGCGTAAGCGGGAGGTCGGAGACCCAGTACTTC.

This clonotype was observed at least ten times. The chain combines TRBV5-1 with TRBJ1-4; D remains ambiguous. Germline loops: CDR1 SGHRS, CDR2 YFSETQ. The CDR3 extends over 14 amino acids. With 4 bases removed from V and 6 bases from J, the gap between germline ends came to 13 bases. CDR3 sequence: CASSPREGYEKLFF. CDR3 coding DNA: TGCGCCAGCAGCCCGAGGGAGGGCTATGAAAAACTGTTTTTT.

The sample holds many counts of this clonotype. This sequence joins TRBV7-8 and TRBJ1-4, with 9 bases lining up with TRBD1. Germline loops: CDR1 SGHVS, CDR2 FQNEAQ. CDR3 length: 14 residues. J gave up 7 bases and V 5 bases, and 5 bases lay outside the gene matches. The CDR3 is CASSAQGAGEKLFF. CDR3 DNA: TGTGCCAGCAGCGCACAGGGGGCGGGTGAAAAACTGTTTTTT. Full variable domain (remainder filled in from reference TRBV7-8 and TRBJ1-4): GAGVSQSPRYKVAKRGQDVALRCDPISGHVSLFWYQQALGQGPEFLTYFQNEAQLDKSGLPSDRFFAERPEGSVSTLKIQRTQQEDSAVYLCASSAQGAGEKLFFGSGTQLSVL.

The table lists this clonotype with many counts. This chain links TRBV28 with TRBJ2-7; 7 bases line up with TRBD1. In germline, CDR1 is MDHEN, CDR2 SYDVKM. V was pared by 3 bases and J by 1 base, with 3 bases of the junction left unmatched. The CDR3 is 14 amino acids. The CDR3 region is CASSLEQGSYEQYF. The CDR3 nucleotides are TGTGCCAGCAGTTTGGAACAGGGGTCCTACGAGCAGTACTTC.

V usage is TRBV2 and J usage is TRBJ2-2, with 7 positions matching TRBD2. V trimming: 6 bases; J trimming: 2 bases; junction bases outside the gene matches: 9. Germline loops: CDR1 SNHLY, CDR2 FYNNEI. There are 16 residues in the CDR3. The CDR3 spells CASSNSGTTNTGELFF. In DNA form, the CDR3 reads TGTGCCAGCAGCAATTCCGGGACTACCAACACCGGGGAGCTGTTTTTT.